The TCR beta chain described here comes from a study of human T cells and chemical hapten exposure. Documented time point: pre-sensitization, week 0. Treatment: therapeutic diphenylcyclopropenone sensitization with weekly scalp DPC. Investigators collected blood before applying each patch test. Every donor had alopecia and was 18 to 70 years old; all were suitable for DPC. Per the germline V gene, CDR1 is KGHDR and CDR2 is SFDVKD. This CDR3 is built from 14 residues. Trimming removed 6 bases at V and 4 bases at J, with 13 bases between. TCRdb re-analysed the RACE reads in MiXCR, keeping a single row per CDR3 protein. The sample records around 260,000 distinct CDR3 sequences, about 9.4% being singletons. This clonotype appeared a few times. What it binds is unknown. Study-wide points: Expanded TCRs produced significantly more large CDR3 similarity clusters than controls did.

V and J are TRBV24-1 and TRBJ2-3; a possible D gene is TRBD1 (5 bases). The receptor comes from a woman aged 40 to 50 with alopecia areata. Some clones in this sample may be carry-over from other donors' samples. The specimen comprised whole blood, sampled in connection with sensitization to the hapten diphenylcyclopropenone (DPC). The CDR3 sequence is CATSPTGRSDTQYF. DNA for the CDR3: TGTGCCACCAGTCCTACAGGTCGGTCAGATACGCAGTATTTT.